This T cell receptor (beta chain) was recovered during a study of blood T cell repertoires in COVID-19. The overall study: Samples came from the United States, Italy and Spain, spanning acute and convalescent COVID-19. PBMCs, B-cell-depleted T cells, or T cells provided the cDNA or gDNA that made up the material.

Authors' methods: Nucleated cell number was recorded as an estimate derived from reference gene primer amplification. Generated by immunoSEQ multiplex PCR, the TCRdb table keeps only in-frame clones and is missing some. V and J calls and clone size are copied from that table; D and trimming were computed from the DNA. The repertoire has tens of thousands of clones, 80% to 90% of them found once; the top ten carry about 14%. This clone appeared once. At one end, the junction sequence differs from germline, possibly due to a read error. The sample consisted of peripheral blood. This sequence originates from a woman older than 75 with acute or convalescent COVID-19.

The CDR3 DNA reads as TGTGCTAGCAGCCCCAGGCGGGGCTTCTCCTACGAGCAGTACTTC. Residues: CASSPRRGFSYEQYF. The V and J genes are TRBV7-7 and TRBJ2-7, with D possibly being TRBD2 (6 bases). Germline lookup yields CDR1 SSHAT and CDR2 FNYEAQ (reference sequence). The CDR3 covers 15 residues.